These T cell receptor beta chains were read from a single sample in a study of OX40 agonist ivuxolimab in advanced cancers. Only in-frame clones appear in the TCRdb table, and some are missing; sequencing was by immunoSEQ multiplex PCR. This table has tens of thousands of clones, 84% appearing once. The sequencing here drew on CD4+ or CD8+ T cells sorted from blood, taken in a trial of the OX40 agonist ivuxolimab. These TCRs come from an adult with an advanced solid tumor such as melanoma, head and neck, liver or kidney cancer. Each CDR3 is given without its conserved first and last residue. D genes are given only for firm matches.

J: TRBJ2-5; D: NA; V: TRBV7-9; CDR3: ASNSDTDQETQY
J: TRBJ1-5; D: TRBD1; V: TRBV7-2; CDR3: ASSPGQNQPQH
J: TRBJ2-7; D: NA; V: TRBV6-1; CDR3: ASSYGGNSYEQY
J: TRBJ2-6; D: TRBD1; V: TRBV5-1; CDR3: ASSFDRAANVLT
J: TRBJ1-1; D: NA; V: TRBV5-5; CDR3: ASSLAQWRGGNTEAF
J: TRBJ1-2; D: TRBD1; V: TRBV28; CDR3: ASSLLAGGRGYT
J: TRBJ1-5; D: TRBD1; V: TRBV29-1; CDR3: SVGTGLGNQPQH
J: TRBJ1-4; D: NA; V: TRBV28; CDR3: ASSLPGEVTNEKLF
J: TRBJ1-1; D: NA; V: TRBV5-1; CDR3: ASSLQPTNTEAF
J: TRBJ2-1; D: TRBD2; V: TRBV14; CDR3: ASSQLAGGHNEQF
J: TRBJ1-1; D: NA; V: TRBV2; CDR3: ASRGTSGETEAF
J: TRBJ2-7; D: TRBD1; V: TRBV29-1; CDR3: SVSQGARPYEQY
J: TRBJ1-1; D: TRBD1; V: TRBV6-1; CDR3: ASSENDRETEAF
J: TRBJ2-3; D: TRBD2; V: TRBV28; CDR3: ASSQLAARKQY
J: TRBJ2-1; D: TRBD1; V: TRBV5-6; CDR3: ASSLVDRDNEQF
J: TRBJ2-5; D: TRBD1; V: TRBV5-4; CDR3: ASSSDRGYQETQY
J: TRBJ2-7; D: NA; V: TRBV9; CDR3: ASSLTGTTYEQY
J: TRBJ2-7; D: TRBD2; V: TRBV5-1; CDR3: ASSPAPGTTPYEQY
J: TRBJ2-1; D: NA; V: TRBV7-9; CDR3: ASSTTDNEQF
J: TRBJ2-1; D: TRBD2; V: TRBV7-9; CDR3: ASTPGTSGSRGEQF
J: TRBJ2-5; D: TRBD1; V: TRBV29-1; CDR3: SVVRGQGETQY
J: TRBJ1-5; D: NA; V: TRBV29-1; CDR3: SVVPGGLNQPQH
J: TRBJ1-4; D: NA; V: TRBV19; CDR3: ASSKTPTNEKLF
J: TRBJ2-3; D: NA; V: TRBV5-6; CDR3: ASAPIGVRGTQY
J: TRBJ2-7; D: NA; V: TRBV14; CDR3: ASSQVMVQGVEQY
J: TRBJ2-7; D: TRBD2; V: TRBV6-5; CDR3: ASSGTKKYEQY
J: TRBJ1-2; D: NA; V: TRBV5-1; CDR3: ASSFGVLGYT
J: TRBJ2-1; D: TRBD2; V: TRBV11-3; CDR3: ASSLEGLAGWDNEQF
J: TRBJ1-3; D: NA; V: TRBV14; CDR3: ASSRTLGNTIY
J: TRBJ2-7; D: NA; V: TRBV14; CDR3: ASSQDGDEQY
J: TRBJ2-4; D: NA; V: TRBV28; CDR3: ASRKRLAKNIQY
J: TRBJ2-2; D: TRBD1; V: TRBV7-8; CDR3: ASSLIVRQGANTGELF
J: TRBJ2-4; D: TRBD2; V: TRBV5-1; CDR3: ASRLAGVENIQY
J: TRBJ2-7; D: TRBD1; V: TRBV15; CDR3: ATSRTGGFSEQY
J: TRBJ1-1; D: NA; V: TRBV10-3; CDR3: ATSGRGVDTEAF
J: TRBJ2-1; D: NA; V: TRBV5-1; CDR3: ATSFGLNNEQF
J: TRBJ2-3; D: NA; V: TRBV6-1; CDR3: ASSASGITDTQY
J: TRBJ2-5; D: TRBD2; V: TRBV7-8; CDR3: ASSFPRLAGKETQY
J: TRBJ1-5; D: NA; V: TRBV7-8; CDR3: ASSLTWKGRLGQPQH
J: TRBJ2-5; D: TRBD1; V: TRBV2; CDR3: ASTGTGKGQETQY
J: TRBJ1-4; D: NA; V: TRBV28; CDR3: ASSWGGGNPLSEKLF
J: TRBJ1-2; D: NA; V: TRBV5-1; CDR3: ASSLDRLGYT
J: TRBJ2-1; D: TRBD2; V: TRBV5-3; CDR3: ARSLEGTSCRDNEQF
J: TRBJ2-1; D: TRBD2; V: TRBV7-9; CDR3: ASSPGTSDREQF
J: TRBJ2-6; D: TRBD1; V: TRBV5-1; CDR3: ASSLKGQGSTGANVLT
J: TRBJ2-3; D: TRBD2; V: TRBV5-1; CDR3: ASSPRRTSGTSRTDTQY
J: TRBJ2-5; D: NA; V: TRBV29-1; CDR3: SVEETLGYTGETQY
J: TRBJ2-2; D: NA; V: TRBV5-1; CDR3: ASSRGAGQTNTGELF
J: TRBJ2-7; D: NA; V: TRBV4-1; CDR3: ASSQEVFQYEQY
J: TRBJ2-1; D: TRBD2; V: TRBV18; CDR3: ASSQRSGTSGSLYNEQF
J: TRBJ1-5; D: NA; V: TRBV5-1; CDR3: ASSPGEPRQPQH
J: TRBJ2-5; D: NA; V: TRBV2; CDR3: ASSPSAQGGETQY
J: TRBJ2-5; D: NA; V: TRBV7-2; CDR3: ASSLDSGRRGETQY
J: TRBJ1-2; D: TRBD1; V: TRBV30; CDR3: AWSRTGNNYGYT